This T cell receptor beta chain emerged from a study of cytomegalovirus exposure and HLA in healthy donors. Findings and limits, study-wide: Exclusion applied to some V segments, including TRBV6-2 and TRBV6-3, as they were indistinguishable. Among donors in an Asian-associated ancestry cluster, a later analysis reportedly found fewer N-insertions than the roughly 610-donor mean. Confirmation in vitro established that a few CMV-associated chains were specific for CMV antigens.

60 Vbeta and 13 Jbeta primers were used in PCR. Some clones are missing from TCRdb's copy, which holds only in-frame ones; the method was immunoSEQ multiplex PCR. The sample carries 100,000 to 130,000 clones, around 69% recorded once. Details on this clone: Its specificity is unknown.

Trimming cost V 3 bases and J 1 base; bases outside gene matches: 10. The CDR3 is made up of 17 amino acids. CDR1 and CDR2 from the germline V gene are LNHNV and YYDKDF (reference sequence). The donors, nominally healthy at sampling, likely had unrecorded immune exposures. Sequenced sample: PBMCs. The chain is built from TRBV15 and TRBJ2-3, with 7 bases matching TRBD2. The sequence was obtained from a man in his late teens or twenties in good health and CMV-seronegative. The CDR3 region is CATSSRIAGLGTDTQYF. The CDR3 DNA reads as TGTGCCACCAGCAGCCGGATAGCGGGCCTAGGCACAGATACGCAGTATTTT.